These 22 T cell receptor beta chains originate from one sample sequenced in a study of blood T cell repertoires in COVID-19. Only in-frame clones appear in the TCRdb table, and some are missing; sequencing was by immunoSEQ multiplex PCR. Among about 320,000 clones listed, over 80% were seen once. Sequencing was done on a sample of PBMCs or T cells enriched from blood (not recorded which). The receptors derive from a woman aged 18-29 years who had recovered from COVID-19.

The rearrangement links TRBV7-2 to TRBJ1-2; D is perhaps TRBD1 (5 bases). This CDR3 spans 12 amino acids. In germline, CDR1 is SGHTA, CDR2 FQGNSA. Between the trimmed V and J ends, which lost 2 bases and 7 bases, there was a span of 8 bases. The CDR3 sequence is CASSLSRAGYTF. The CDR3 DNA follows: TGTGCCAGCAGCTTAAGCAGGGCTGGCTACACCTTC.

CDR3 nucleotides: TGTGCCAGCAGCGCCCCGGGGGACTATCGGAATCAGCCCCAGCATTTT. Amino acids: CASSAPGDYRNQPQHF. This chain connects TRBV21-1 to TRBJ1-5. TRBV21-1 is shown as a pseudogene. This CDR3 region has 16 residues.

This chain links TRBV6-5 with TRBJ2-7; 8 nucleotides agree with TRBD2. The length of the CDR3 is 15 residues. Looked up from germline, CDR1 is MNHEY and CDR2 is SVGAGI. V lost 10 bases and J lost 2; bases outside the gene matches: 13. The CDR3 loop reads CATVTQRGTTYEQYF. The CDR3 coding sequence is TGTGCCACCGTTACCCAGCGGGGGACCACCTACGAGCAGTACTTC.

The J gene is TRBJ1-1, the V gene TRBV18, with 8 nucleotides matching TRBD1. The V gene's germline CDR1 is KGHSH and CDR2 LQKENI. This CDR3 contains 17 residues. The ends lost 0 bases at V and 0 bases at J; junction bases unmatched: 6. CDR3 sequence reads: CASSPPRRQGMNTEAFF. The DNA for the CDR3 is TGTGCCAGCTCACCACCACGGCGACAGGGGATGAACACTGAAGCTTTCTTT.

The chain combines TRBV29-1 with TRBJ2-2, with D unresolved. CDR1 and CDR2 (germline): SQVTM, ANQGSEA. CDR3 length: 16 amino acids. Trimming stripped 0 bases from V and 2 bases from J, with 13 bases between. The CDR3 sequence: CSVEDQRTANTGELFF. CDR3 nucleotides: TGCAGCGTTGAAGATCAGAGAACAGCTAACACCGGGGAGCTGTTTTTT.

This clone turned up a few times. The chain uses TRBV6-6 and TRBJ1-5; 9 bases map to TRBD1. With 2 bases clipped from V and 2 bases from J, the junction kept 4 bases outside the gene matches. Looked up from germline, CDR1 is MNHNY and CDR2 is SVGAGI (reference sequence). The CDR3 extends over 16 amino acids. The CDR3 DNA follows: TGTGCCAGCAGTTACATGACAGGGGGAGGCAATCAGCCCCAGCATTTT. Protein product: CASSYMTGGGNQPQHF.

J is TRBJ1-2 and V is TRBV7-9; possibly TRBD1 for D (5 bases). This CDR3 is built from 15 residues. Germline V gene lookup returns CDR1 SEHNR and CDR2 FQNEAQ (reference sequence). V lost 5 bases and J lost 4, with 17 bases in between. The chain's CDR3 is CASSPTTVSPYGYTF. The CDR3 DNA follows: TGTGCCAGCAGCCCGACGACAGTTTCTCCCTATGGCTACACCTTC.

V and J are TRBV6-4 and TRBJ1-1; 7 positions agree with TRBD1. CDR3 length: 15 residues. J gave up 8 bases and V 0 bases, and 9 bases lay outside the gene matches. Germline assignment: CDR1 MRHNA and CDR2 SNTAGT. The CDR3 nucleotides read TGTGCCAGCAGTGACTCAGAGGGGGCGGACCTGGAAGCTTTCTTT. The encoded protein is CASSDSEGADLEAFF.

The J gene is TRBJ2-7, the V gene TRBV9; 7 positions agree with TRBD1. Trimming at V came to 4 bases and at J to 1 base, leaving 5 bases not matched to a gene. The CDR3 consists of 14 residues. Germline V gene lookup returns CDR1 SGDLS and CDR2 YYNGEE. CDR3 in amino acids: CASSSATGSYEQYF. The CDR3 coding sequence is TGTGCCAGCAGCTCCGCGACAGGGTCCTACGAGCAGTACTTC.

This clone was seen a handful of times. The chain uses TRBV28 and TRBJ1-2; 9 nucleotides align to TRBD1. The CDR3 spans 14 residues. Germline trimming cut 4 bases from V and 5 bases from J; bases unmatched to any gene: 5. The germline V gene encodes CDR1 MDHEN and CDR2 SYDVKM. The CDR3 DNA follows: TGTGCCAGCAGTTCAGGACAGGGGATTTATGGCTACACCTTC. Its translation is CASSSGQGIYGYTF.

The CDR3 DNA follows: TGTGCCAGCAGTCTAGACAGGAGCCTTAATCAGCCCCAGCATTTT. This sequence encodes CASSLDRSLNQPQHF. The V and J genes are TRBV28 and TRBJ1-5; TRBD1 might be the D (6 bases). CDR3 length: 15 residues. Germline values: CDR1 MDHEN, CDR2 SYDVKM. V lost 5 bases and J lost 4, with 15 bases in between.

The chain has TRBV27 and TRBJ1-2, with D possibly TRBD1 on 5 matching bases. V dropped 3 bases and J dropped 0 bases, with 8 bases sitting between them. Per germline, CDR1 MNHEY and CDR2 SMNVEV (reference sequence). CDR3 length: 14 residues. The CDR3 nucleotides are TGTGCCAGCAGTTTGGGGGGTGCTAACTATGGCTACACCTTC. It translates to CASSLGGANYGYTF.

The chain recombines TRBV19 with TRBJ1-2; D not certain. The CDR3 runs to 12 residues. The V gene's germline CDR1 is LNHDA and CDR2 SQIVND (reference sequence). Deletions cut 4 bases from V and 8 bases from J, with 11 bases between. The CDR3 nucleotides are TGTGCCAGTAGTAAGACAAGTATCGGCTACACCTTC. Its translation: CASSKTSIGYTF.

The chain employs TRBV24-1 and TRBJ2-1; TRBD2 matches 9 bases. V dropped 5 bases and J dropped 4; count of bases not matched to a gene: 8. The germline V gene has CDR1 KGHDR and CDR2 SFDVKD. This CDR3 region has 16 residues. The CDR3 coding sequence is TGTGCCACCAGTGCCCCATGGGCGGGGGGGTACAATGAGCAGTTCTTC. Translated: CATSAPWAGGYNEQFF.

The chain combines TRBV9 with TRBJ2-7; weak D call: TRBD1 (6 bases). In germline, CDR1 is SGDLS, CDR2 YYNGEE. Trimming cost V 1 base and J 6 bases, with 11 bases left between them. The length of the CDR3 is 13 residues. DNA of the CDR3: TGTGCCAGCAGCGTAACAGGGTTGGGCGAGCAGTACTTC. Its translation is CASSVTGLGEQYF.

The chain employs TRBV28 and TRBJ1-1, with D tentatively TRBD1 (5 bases). This CDR3 region has 18 residues. Per the germline V gene, CDR1 is MDHEN and CDR2 is SYDVKM. V lost 2 bases to trimming and J lost 6 bases, with 25 bases between them. The CDR3 DNA sequence: TGTGCCAGCAGTTTAATGGGGGGGTTCGGATGGCAGACGTCTGAAGCTTTCTTT. Protein: CASSLMGGFGWQTSEAFF.

The chain links TRBV19 to TRBJ2-3; tentatively, D is TRBD1 (6 bases). Trimming removed 6 bases from V and 6 bases from J, with 19 bases in between. The CDR3 is 15 residues long. Germline-derived CDR1 and CDR2 are LNHDA and SQIVND (reference sequence). In DNA form, the CDR3 reads TGTGCCAGTAGCATTTATACCACAGGGATGGATACGCAGTATTTT. This sequence encodes CASSIYTTGMDTQYF.

The chain uses TRBV6-5 and TRBJ1-1; D is unclear. Trimming took 6 bases from V and 9 from J, leaving 8 bases between them. This CDR3 has 10 amino acids. Germline V lookup: CDR1 MNHEY, CDR2 SVGAGI. The CDR3 DNA reads as TGTGCCAGCAGAGCATCCAAAGCTTTCTTT. It yields the protein CASRASKAFF.

The chain uses TRBV9 and TRBJ1-2; 8 bases line up with TRBD1. From germline, CDR1 is SGDLS and CDR2 YYNGEE. Germline trimming cut 3 bases from V and 3 bases from J; bases unmatched to any gene: 7. This CDR3 contains 15 residues. The CDR3, as DNA: TGTGCCAGCAGCGCGCGACAGGGACAGGACTATGGCTACACCTTC. As protein: CASSARQGQDYGYTF. The variable domain in full, with the rest retrieved from reference TRBV9 and TRBJ1-2, is DSGVTQTPKHLITATGQRVTLRCSPRSGDLSVYWYQQSLDQGLQFLIQYYNGEERAKGNILERFSAQQFPDLHSELNLSSLELGDSALYFCASSARQGQDYGYTFGSGTRLTVV.

The V gene is TRBV9, the J gene TRBJ1-4, with no clear D. Germline values: CDR1 SGDLS, CDR2 YYNGEE. The CDR3 sequence is 14 residues long. V lost 3 bases, J lost 4 bases, and 10 bases lay in between. CDR3: CASSAWADNEKLFF. DNA for the CDR3: TGTGCCAGCAGCGCTTGGGCTGATAATGAAAAACTGTTTTTT.

This chain uses TRBV5-4 with TRBJ1-2, with D hard to call. This CDR3 comprises 17 residues. Looked up from germline, CDR1 is SGHNT and CDR2 is YYREEE (reference sequence). The ends were cut back, 1 base at V and 6 bases at J, with 22 bases in the middle. In nucleotides, the CDR3 is TGTGCCAGCAGCTTGTATGCGGCTCCGGGGTCTGCTGATGGCTACACCTTC. Protein: CASSLYAAPGSADGYTF.

This clone showed up just a few times. Other DNA sequences of this sample code for an identical CDR3. The chain is built from TRBV2 and TRBJ1-1, with TRBD1 as a possible D gene (6 bases). CDR1 is SNHLY, CDR2 FYNNEI, per germline. The CDR3 sequence is 13 residues long. The ends were cut back, 3 bases at V and 4 bases at J, with 9 bases in the middle. The CDR3 bases are TGTGCCAGCAGTGAGGGGGCCGGCACTGAAGCTTTCTTT. Encoded protein: CASSEGAGTEAFF.